This T cell receptor (beta chain) is drawn from a study of low-dose radiotherapy and immunotherapy resistance in tumors. In the study overall: Dosing for Cohort 2 consisted of 1 Gy per fraction every two weeks, reaching a total of 13 Gy over 26 weeks.

In its sample, this clonotype was seen a few times. Trimming took 4 bases from V and 1 from J, leaving 8 bases between them. The CDR3 runs to 13 residues. The V gene's germline CDR1 is SGDLS and CDR2 YYNGEE. Time point in this sample: after trial treatment. Indicated treatment: LDRT plus nivolumab, ipilimumab, low-dose cyclophosphamide and aspirin (RACIN trial). The patients who were eligible all carried advanced solid tumors that lacked tumor-infiltrating lymphocytes, meaning the tumors were TIL-negative. With TRAV- and TRBV-specific primers, first-strand cDNA was made, covering the alpha and beta chains. Using a constant-region primer together with a V-primer adapter, TCRs were subjected to 15 to 25 PCR cycles of amplification. TCRdb fed the reads into MiXCR, producing one record per CDR3 protein. The sample holds tens of thousands of distinct CDR3 sequences, around 17% seen once.

The TCR comes from a male donor with prostate cancer. The chain is built from TRBV9 and TRBJ2-5; D is ambiguous. This specimen was PBMCs, taken after low-dose radiotherapy plus immunotherapy. The CDR3 sequence is CASSYGPQETQYF. The CDR3 DNA sequence: TGTGCCAGCAGCTACGGGCCCCAAGAGACCCAGTACTTC. The full variable domain, with the rest looked up from reference TRBV9 and TRBJ2-5, is DSGVTQTPKHLITATGQRVTLRCSPRSGDLSVYWYQQSLDQGLQFLIQYYNGEERAKGNILERFSAQQFPDLHSELNLSSLELGDSALYFCASSYGPQETQYFGPGTRLLVL.